Presented here are 23 T cell receptor beta chains from one specimen sequenced in a study of PD-1 blockade in classical Hodgkin lymphoma. Every single patient, without exception, relapsed after autologous stem cell transplantation, and brentuximab vedotin exposure varied. The CD4+ T cells used were purified from thawed PBMCs through magnetic negative selection. Some clones are missing from TCRdb's copy, which holds only in-frame ones; the method was immunoSEQ multiplex PCR. This table holds 30,000 to 35,000 clones, 75% to 95% found once. The source was CD4+ T cells from blood, collected at baseline. Receptors were obtained from a human donor with classical Hodgkin lymphoma.

The chain has TRBV27 and TRBJ1-2; D is perhaps TRBD1 (6 bases). CDR1 and CDR2 from the germline V gene are MNHEY and SMNVEV (reference sequence). The CDR3 consists of 14 residues. V was trimmed by 11 bases and J by 0 bases, leaving 16 bases between them. The chain's CDR3 is CAAMGAGTNYGYTF. The CDR3 nucleotides are TGTGCCGCTATGGGGGCAGGCACTAACTATGGCTACACCTTC.

As concerns this clone: A read error may account for a junction end that differs from germline. The V gene is TRBV5-1, the J gene TRBJ1-2; a possible D gene is TRBD1 (5 bases). The CDR3 runs to 15 residues. From germline, CDR1 is SGHRS and CDR2 YFSETQ. The CDR3 DNA is TGCGCCAGCGGCTTGAGGGGAGTCGGTAACTATGGCTACACCTTC. It is translated as CASGLRGVGNYGYTF.

The rearrangement joins TRBV11-1 to TRBJ2-7, with 7 bases lining up with TRBD1. Per the germline V gene, CDR1 is SGHAT and CDR2 is FQDESV (reference sequence). The V gene end was trimmed by 3 bases and the J gene end by 3 bases; junction bases not matched to a gene: 8. The CDR3 has 15 residues. The CDR3 region has the DNA TGTGCCAGCAGCTTGACGGGACAGAGAGACTACGAGCAGTACTTC. Its protein is CASSLTGQRDYEQYF.

J is TRBJ2-5 and V is TRBV7-8, with 7 bases matching TRBD2. CDR1 and CDR2 from the germline V gene are SGHVS and FQNEAQ. The J segment lost 2 bases and the V segment lost 5 bases, leaving 20 bases of the junction unmatched. There are 19 residues in the CDR3. The CDR3 DNA follows: TGTGCCAGCAGCCCAATCCGGCCGCCTTTCCCAGCGGGGCAAGAGACCCAGTACTTC. This sequence encodes CASSPIRPPFPAGQETQYF.

The chain is built from TRBV28 and TRBJ1-3; D is perhaps TRBD1 (6 bases). The CDR3 sequence is 14 residues long. The ends were cut back, 5 bases at V and 4 bases at J, with 12 bases in the middle. Germline V gene sequence: CDR1 MDHEN, CDR2 SYDVKM. CDR3 sequence: CASSQGGLGNTIYF. CDR3 nucleotide sequence: TGTGCCAGCAGTCAAGGGGGGCTGGGAAACACCATATATTTT.

V usage is TRBV10-1 and J usage is TRBJ2-7; D is possibly TRBD2 (5 bases). This CDR3 has 15 amino acids. V was pared by 4 bases and J by 4 bases, with 17 bases between. Germline V CDR1 and CDR2: WNHNN, SYGVQD (reference sequence). The CDR3 sequence: CASSADLRSAYEQYF. CDR3 coding DNA: TGCGCCAGCAGTGCGGACTTACGATCGGCATACGAGCAGTACTTC.

The chain couples TRBV5-1 to TRBJ2-1, with D tentatively TRBD1 (6 bases). This CDR3 spans 13 amino acids. Trimming took 4 bases from V and 6 from J, leaving 11 bases between them. Germline CDR1 is SGHRS and CDR2 is YFSETQ. In DNA, the CDR3 is TGCGCCAGCAGCCCACAGGGTGGCAATGAGCAGTTCTTC. Its protein product is CASSPQGGNEQFF.

This rearrangement joins TRBV29-1 to TRBJ1-1; D unclear. CDR1 is SQVTM and CDR2 is ANQGSEA in the germline V gene. The length of the CDR3 is 13 residues. Trimming took 4 bases from V and 1 from J, leaving 10 bases between them. Written as DNA, the CDR3 is TGCAGCGTTGTAGAAGGTGGGAACACTGAAGCTTTCTTT. This sequence encodes CSVVEGGNTEAFF.

The rearrangement uses TRBV7-6 and TRBJ2-7, with a tentative D call TRBD2 (5 bases). V was cut by 5 bases and J by 0 bases, with 17 bases left in between. Germline loops: CDR1 SGHVS, CDR2 FNYEAQ. This CDR3 region has 16 residues. CDR3 amino acids: CASSKEVPAVSYEQYF. DNA of the CDR3: TGTGCCAGCAGCAAAGAGGTGCCAGCGGTCTCCTACGAGCAGTACTTC.

The CDR3: CASSFTTSFGTDTQYF. As DNA, the CDR3 is TGTGCCAGCAGCTTTACCACTAGCTTCGGCACAGATACGCAGTATTTT. The gene calls are TRBV9 and TRBJ2-3; D may be TRBD2 (6 bases). V gave up 4 bases and J gave up 1 base, with 16 bases separating them. The germline V gene has CDR1 SGDLS and CDR2 YYNGEE. The CDR3 extends over 16 amino acids.

The count of this clone is one. This chain links TRBV4-1 with TRBJ2-1, with 8 bases identical to TRBD2. The germline CDR1 and CDR2 sequences are MGHRA and YSYEKL. Unmatched junction bases numbered 9, after V lost 0 bases and J lost 8 bases. The CDR3 totals 16 residues. This CDR3 is CASSQDAGGTPYEQFF. Written as DNA, the CDR3 is TGCGCCAGCAGCCAAGATGCGGGAGGCACCCCGTATGAGCAGTTCTTC.

This rearrangement joins TRBV11-2 to TRBJ2-1, with a weak D call TRBD2 (5 bases). Trimming left V 2 bases short and J 3 bases short, with 14 bases between. The CDR3 consists of 16 residues. Germline assignment: CDR1 SGHAT and CDR2 FQNNGV. The chain's CDR3 is CASSLSRGYGYNEQFF. The CDR3, as DNA: TGTGCCAGCAGCTTATCTCGGGGATACGGCTACAATGAGCAGTTCTTC.

The J gene is TRBJ2-5, the V gene TRBV5-1, with D possibly matching TRBD2 (5 bases). The V gene lost 0 bases and the J gene lost 0 bases, with 12 bases spanning the gap. Germline V lookup: CDR1 SGHRS, CDR2 YFSETQ. This CDR3 contains 16 residues. Here the CDR3 DNA reads TGCGCCAGCAGCTTGGTGGCTAGCTTGTACCAAGAGACCCAGTACTTC. Its protein is CASSLVASLYQETQYF.

This chain joins TRBV14 and TRBJ2-2; maybe TRBD2 (6 bases). The ends were cut back, 2 bases at V and 4 bases at J, with 11 bases in the middle. The germline V gene encodes CDR1 SGHDN and CDR2 FVKESK. The CDR3 runs 15 residues. Here the CDR3 reads CASSQPGLFTGELFF. Written as DNA, the CDR3 is TGTGCCAGCAGCCAACCGGGACTGTTCACCGGGGAGCTGTTTTTT. The whole variable domain, filled in from reference TRBV14 and TRBJ2-2, reads EAGVTQFPSHSVIEKGQTVTLRCDPISGHDNLYWYRRVMGKEIKFLLHFVKESKQDESGMPNNRFLAERTGGTYSTLKVQPAELEDSGVYFCASSQPGLFTGELFFGEGSRLTVL.

This chain links TRBV5-1 with TRBJ2-7, with D perhaps matching TRBD2 (6 bases). The germline CDR1 and CDR2 sequences are SGHRS and YFSETQ. This CDR3 spans 15 amino acids. V lost 5 bases and J 6 bases, leaving 21 bases between the germline ends. The CDR3 reads CASRGSGQGGGEQYF. CDR3 coding DNA: TGCGCCAGCAGAGGATCGGGGCAGGGAGGAGGCGAGCAGTACTTC.

J is TRBJ1-5 and V is TRBV10-3; TRBD1 matches at 9 bases. After removal of 6 bases from V and 4 bases from J, the junction contained 7 bases not matched to a gene. The CDR3 sequence is 15 residues long. Germline V gives CDR1 ENHRY, CDR2 SYGVKD. CDR3 nucleotides: TGTGCCATCAGGCCGGGACAGGGACAGAATCAGCCCCAGCATTTT. Translated: CAIRPGQGQNQPQHF.

V gene TRBV19 combines with J gene TRBJ2-7; maybe TRBD2 (6 bases). The CDR3 length is 16 residues. CDR1 and CDR2 (germline): LNHDA, SQIVND (reference sequence). The ends were cut back, 5 bases at V and 2 bases at J, with 19 bases in the middle. The CDR3 here is CASSLGLRSGAYEQYF. In DNA, the CDR3 is TGTGCCAGTAGTTTGGGACTCCGGTCGGGGGCCTACGAGCAGTACTTC.

The chain carries TRBV5-6 and TRBJ2-5; the D is unclear. This CDR3 has 13 residues. V gave up 4 bases and J gave up 0 bases, with 7 bases separating them. Germline loops: CDR1 SGHDT, CDR2 YYEEEE. This CDR3 reads CASSAYNQETQYF. The CDR3, as DNA: TGTGCCAGCAGCGCATACAACCAAGAGACCCAGTACTTC.

The chain employs TRBV6-5 and TRBJ2-7; 9 bases line up with TRBD1. This CDR3 comprises 14 residues. V lost 1 base to trimming and J lost 3 bases; unmatched junction nucleotides: 1. The germline V gene has CDR1 MNHEY and CDR2 SVGAGI. The CDR3 sequence: CASSYWDRVYEQYF. CDR3 DNA: TGTGCCAGCAGTTACTGGGACAGGGTCTACGAGCAGTACTTC.

The V call is TRBV30, the J call TRBJ1-1; D is uncertain. The CDR3 has 15 amino acids. Germline V CDR1 and CDR2: GTSNPN, SVGIG (reference sequence). The ends were cut back, 0 bases at V and 1 base at J, with 12 bases in the middle. The CDR3 loop reads CAWSVTGTRNTEAFF. The DNA of the CDR3 is TGTGCCTGGAGTGTAACGGGTACCAGGAACACTGAAGCTTTCTTT.

The table lists this clone with a count of one. This chain joins TRBV7-2 and TRBJ1-5, with 7 positions matching TRBD1. Germline-derived CDR1 and CDR2 are SGHTA and FQGNSA. This CDR3 contains 13 residues. J lost 4 bases, V lost 5 bases, and 2 bases had no gene match. The CDR3 loop is CASSPQGNQPQHF. CDR3 sequence (DNA): TGTGCCAGCAGCCCACAGGGGAATCAGCCCCAGCATTTT.

This sequence joins TRBV18 and TRBJ2-7; either TRBD1 or TRBD2 may supply D (5 bases each). This CDR3 spans 11 amino acids. The germline V and J ends were trimmed by 5 bases and 5 bases, with 7 bases remaining between them. CDR1 is KGHSH, CDR2 LQKENI, per germline. In nucleotides, the CDR3 is TGTGCCAGCTCAGGGGGAAACGAGCAGTACTTC. Translated: CASSGGNEQYF.

CDR3 region: CASSYVGILSYGYTF. The CDR3 DNA is TGTGCCAGCAGTTACGTAGGGATTCTATCCTATGGCTACACCTTC. V gene TRBV6-5 combines with J gene TRBJ1-2, with D unresolved. CDR3 length: 15 amino acids. The germline CDR1 and CDR2 sequences are MNHEY and SVGAGI. The V and J ends lost 2 bases and 4 bases respectively, with 14 bases between them.